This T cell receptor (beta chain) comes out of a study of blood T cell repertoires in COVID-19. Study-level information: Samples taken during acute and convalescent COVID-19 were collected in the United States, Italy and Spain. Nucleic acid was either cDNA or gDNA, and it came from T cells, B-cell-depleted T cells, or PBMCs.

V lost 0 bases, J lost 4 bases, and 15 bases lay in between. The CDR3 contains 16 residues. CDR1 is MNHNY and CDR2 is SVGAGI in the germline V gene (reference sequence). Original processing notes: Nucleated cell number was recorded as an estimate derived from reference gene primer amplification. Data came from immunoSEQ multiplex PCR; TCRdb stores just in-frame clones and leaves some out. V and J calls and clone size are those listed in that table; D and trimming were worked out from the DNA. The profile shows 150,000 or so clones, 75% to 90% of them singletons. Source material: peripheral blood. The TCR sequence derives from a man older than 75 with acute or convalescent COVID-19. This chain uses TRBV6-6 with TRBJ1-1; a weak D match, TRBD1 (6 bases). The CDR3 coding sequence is TGTGCCAGCAGTTACTCGATGGCAGGGGCGGGCACTGAAGCTTTCTTT. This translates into CASSYSMAGAGTEAFF.